This T cell receptor (beta chain) was sequenced during a study of blood T cell repertoires in COVID-19. Study context: Samples taken during acute and convalescent COVID-19 were collected in the United States, Italy and Spain. T cells, B-cell-depleted T cells, or PBMCs provided the cDNA or gDNA that served as material.

The CDR3 is 15 amino acids. Per germline, CDR1 MDHEN and CDR2 SYDVKM. Trimming removed 3 bases from V and 4 bases from J; junction bases left unmatched: 8. This clone showed up just once. The protocol was immunoSEQ multiplex PCR, while the TCRdb copy is restricted to in-frame clones and leaves out a portion. Of about 70,000 clones detected, roughly 76% appear once; the ten largest clones hold roughly 20%. The V and J genes are TRBV28 and TRBJ1-1; TRBD1 agrees at 7 bases. This receptor was identified in a woman in her seventies with acute or convalescent COVID-19. Input material: peripheral blood. CDR3 coding DNA: TGTGCCAGCAGTTTTGGGGCCAGGGGGAGCACTGAAGCTTTCTTT. It specifies CASSFGARGSTEAFF.